This T cell receptor (beta chain) is from a study of T cell responses to AZD1222 COVID-19 vaccine. Whole-study results and caveats: Repertoires were obtained solely post-peak T cell response. Vaccine-related CD4 TCRs covered spike, predominating at 160-218 and 743-854. Donors were largely white British and mainly female; clonal diversity was possibly underestimated.

Method: immunoSEQ multiplex PCR; TCRdb's copy keeps in-frame clones and lacks some. Of around 190,000 clones listed, about 92% are singletons. This clone appeared a single time. Its antigen is unidentified. V dropped 1 base and J dropped 0 bases, with 10 bases sitting between them. The CDR3 runs to 16 residues. Looked up from germline, CDR1 is KGHSH and CDR2 is LQKENI. The TCR was taken from an adult in good health. V is TRBV18 and J is TRBJ1-3; D unresolved. Sequences were derived from peripheral blood, sampled on day 0 of AZD1222 vaccination. The CDR3 region is CASSPQFTRSGNTIYF. CDR3 bases: TGTGCCAGCTCACCACAATTTACCCGCTCTGGAAACACCATATATTTT.